A single sample is the source of the 9 T cell receptor beta chains below, sequenced in a study of metastatic and nonmetastatic thyroid tumors. Thyroid surgery was preceded by no treatment in any patient. TCRdb reanalyzed the PCR reads with MiXCR. This table holds around 28,000 clones, less than 4% found once. Sequenced input: blood. These receptors all come from a male donor with papillary thyroid cancer or a benign thyroid nodule (not recorded which). Some clones in this sample may be carry-over from other donors' samples.

This clone was counted ten times or more. V and J are TRBV2 and TRBJ2-6, with 7 bases fitting TRBD1. V trimming: 4 bases; J trimming: 2 bases; junction bases outside the gene matches: 5. The germline V gene encodes CDR1 SNHLY and CDR2 FYNNEI. CDR3 length: 16 amino acids. The CDR3 sequence: CASSATGRTGANVLTF. The CDR3, as DNA: TGTGCCAGCAGTGCGACAGGGCGGACTGGGGCCAACGTCCTGACTTTC.

This clone is termed medium-sized. J is TRBJ2-7 and V is TRBV6-1; no firm D call. The germline V gene has CDR1 MNHNS and CDR2 SASEGT. Trimming cost V 5 bases and J 0 bases, with 17 bases left between them. The CDR3 extends over 16 amino acids. CDR3 in DNA: TGTGCCAGCAGTTTGACAAAGGGAACAGCCTCCTACGAGCAGTACTTC. Encoded protein: CASSLTKGTASYEQYF.

This clone was found many times. The chain couples TRBV27 to TRBJ2-2; D gene uncertain. The CDR3 totals 11 residues. V was cut by 3 bases and J by 8 bases, with 4 bases left in between. Per germline, CDR1 MNHEY and CDR2 SMNVEV (reference sequence). This CDR3 reads CASSFLGELFF. In nucleotides, the CDR3 is TGTGCCAGCAGTTTTTTAGGGGAGCTGTTTTTT.

This clone appeared many times. This sequence joins TRBV5-4 and TRBJ2-3; possibly TRBD1 for D (6 bases). V lost 0 bases to trimming and J lost 3 bases, with 11 bases between them. CDR1 SGHNT and CDR2 YYREEE come from the germline V gene (reference sequence). The CDR3 has 15 amino acids. In DNA form, the CDR3 reads TGTGCCAGCAGCTTGGAAGGGGGACGAACAGATACGCAGTATTTT. Protein: CASSLEGGRTDTQYF.

The rearrangement uses TRBV11-3 and TRBJ2-1; TRBD2 agrees at 12 bases. V gave up 3 bases and J gave up 7 bases; unmatched junction bases: 4. From germline, CDR1 is SGHNT and CDR2 YENEEA. The CDR3 loop spans 15 amino acids. The CDR3 is CASSFRTSGENEQFF. The CDR3, as DNA: TGTGCCAGCAGCTTCCGGACTAGCGGGGAGAATGAGCAGTTCTTC.

This clone has ten or more counts. V and J are TRBV7-9 and TRBJ1-1, with TRBD1 matching over 9 bases. The germline gives CDR1 SEHNR, CDR2 FQNEAQ (reference sequence). The J segment lost 1 base and the V segment lost 3 bases, leaving 3 bases of the junction unmatched. CDR3 length equals 15 residues. The DNA of the CDR3 is TGTGCCAGCAGCTTTCCGGGACAGGGGAACACTGAAGCTTTCTTT. It specifies CASSFPGQGNTEAFF.

The table lists this clone with many counts. This rearrangement joins TRBV15 to TRBJ1-2; no clear D gene. The CDR3 runs to 16 residues. Germline V gene sequence: CDR1 LNHNV, CDR2 YYDKDF (reference sequence). V lost 5 bases and J lost 5, with 21 bases in between. The DNA for the CDR3 is TGTGCCACCAGCGGACCAGCGGACGACTGGGGATATGGCTACACCTTC. Its protein is CATSGPADDWGYGYTF.

The J gene is TRBJ2-7, the V gene TRBV4-2; 7 bases line up with TRBD1. The CDR3 runs 15 residues. Per the germline V gene, CDR1 is LGHNA and CDR2 is YNFKEQ. After removal of 0 bases from V and 3 bases from J, the junction contained 5 bases not matched to a gene. Here the CDR3 DNA reads TGTGCCAGCAGCCAAGAAGGACAGGATAGCTACGAGCAGTACTTC. It specifies CASSQEGQDSYEQYF.

In its sample, this clone was seen a few times. This sequence joins TRBV6-5 and TRBJ2-7; possibly TRBD2 for D (7 bases). V lost 4 bases, J lost 2 bases, and 18 bases lay in between. This CDR3 is built from 16 residues. In germline, CDR1 is MNHEY, CDR2 SVGAGI. As DNA, the CDR3 is TGTGCCAGCAGTTCCCGACAGGCGGGACTAACCTACGAGCAGTACTTC. Translating gives CASSSRQAGLTYEQYF.